This T cell receptor beta chain was recorded in a study of tumor-infiltrating lymphocytes in primary liver carcinoma. TCR beta cDNA was reverse-transcribed from 500 to 550 ng of total RNA. The reaction used a constant-region primer and ProtoScript II reverse transcriptase. Generation of the TCR beta libraries relied on three nested multiplex PCR rounds using slightly modified ARM-PCR. Amplification in the first two PCR rounds was performed using TRBV1-TRBV30 forward primers and a C-beta reverse primer for approximately 10 cycles each. TCRdb fed the multiplex PCR reads into MiXCR, producing one record per CDR3 protein. The sample holds 300,000 to 350,000 distinct CDR3 sequences, around 60% seen once. This clonotype was seen repeatedly, ten times or more. The V gene end was trimmed by 11 bases and the J gene end by 0 bases; junction bases not matched to a gene: 4. Germline V gives CDR1 MNHEY, CDR2 SVGEGT. The CDR3 runs to 14 residues.

Alongside blood RNA obtained from unsorted whole blood, germline DNA was also extracted. The patients carried chronic HBV infection and had received no treatment. Roughly 4.3 milliliters of peripheral blood were collected before surgery. This TCR was recovered from a man aged 35 to 55 with primary liver carcinoma and hepatitis B virus infection. V is TRBV6-2 or TRBV6-3 and J is TRBJ2-2; 9 bases fit TRBD1. The specimen was peripheral blood. CDR3 sequence reads: CAGGTGTNTGELFF. The CDR3 nucleotides are TGTGCCGGAGGGACAGGGACGAACACCGGGGAGCTGTTTTTT.